The 12 T cell receptor beta chains presented below share a single source sample, sequenced in a study of T cell responses to AZD1222 COVID-19 vaccine. Repertoires were generated with immunoSEQ multiplex PCR, while TCRdb's copy carries only in-frame clones and drops some. The table records about 120,000 clones, 92% of them present only once. The specimen was peripheral blood, collected on day 0 of AZD1222 vaccination. These receptors were collected from an adult in good health.

The rearrangement links TRBV7-2 to TRBJ1-5; maybe TRBD1 (6 bases). V lost 5 bases and J 1 base, leaving 12 bases between the germline ends. The CDR3 loop spans 15 amino acids. Germline assignment: CDR1 SGHTA and CDR2 FQGNSA. CDR3 nucleotides: TGTGCCAGCAGCCCGGGGGGCAGCAGCAATCAGCCCCAGCATTTT. Amino acids: CASSPGGSSNQPQHF.

This chain joins TRBV7-9 and TRBJ1-3; a weak D match, TRBD1 (5 bases). This CDR3 comprises 18 residues. Trimming pared 4 bases from V and 0 bases from J, leaving 19 bases between. CDR1 and CDR2 from the germline V gene are SEHNR and FQNEAQ (reference sequence). This chain's CDR3 is CASSSDVGTAYSGNTIYF. The CDR3 DNA reads as TGTGCCAGCAGCTCAGATGTGGGGACGGCATACTCTGGAAACACCATATATTTT.

The rearrangement joins TRBV6-5 to TRBJ1-4; D gene unclear. There are 12 residues in the CDR3. Trimming took off 2 bases at V and 8 bases at J, with 6 bases between the two ends. The V gene's germline CDR1 is MNHEY and CDR2 SVGAGI. The CDR3 nucleotides read TGTGCCAGCAGTTACGGAGGCGAAAAACTGTTTTTT. The encoded protein is CASSYGGEKLFF.

This clone appeared a few times. This chain joins TRBV5-1 and TRBJ2-3; 11 positions match TRBD2. CDR1 and CDR2 from the germline V gene are SGHRS and YFSETQ. The junction had 4 bases not matched to a gene; V was cut back by 1 base and J by 3 bases. The CDR3 spans 16 residues. This CDR3 is CASSLSSGGRTDTQYF. The CDR3, as DNA: TGCGCCAGCAGCTTGTCTAGCGGGGGGAGAACAGATACGCAGTATTTT.

The chain links TRBV5-4 to TRBJ2-1, with D perhaps matching TRBD2 (5 bases). The length of the CDR3 is 15 residues. The V gene's germline CDR1 is SGHNT and CDR2 YYREEE (reference sequence). Trimming pared 3 bases from V and 0 bases from J, leaving 10 bases between. The CDR3 bases are TGTGCCAGCAGCTGGAGGAGTAGCTCCTACAATGAGCAGTTCTTC. This sequence encodes CASSWRSSSYNEQFF.

V is TRBV6-5 and J is TRBJ1-1; 10 bases are shared with TRBD1. This CDR3 has 13 residues. The germline CDR1 and CDR2 sequences are MNHEY and SVGAGI. J lost 11 bases, V lost 2 bases, and 5 bases had no gene match. Here the CDR3 reads CASSYKWDRGAFF. CDR3 DNA: TGTGCCAGCAGTTACAAGTGGGACAGGGGTGCTTTCTTT.

V and J are TRBV4-3 and TRBJ1-2, with 10 bases identical to TRBD1. Trimming at V came to 1 base and at J to 6 bases, leaving 11 bases not matched to a gene. This CDR3 is 17 amino acids long. Germline-derived CDR1 and CDR2 are LGHNA and YSLEER. The CDR3 region is CASSQALGTGDIHGYTF. In DNA form, the CDR3 reads TGCGCCAGCAGCCAAGCCCTAGGGACAGGGGATATACATGGCTACACCTTC.

The chain joins TRBV13 to TRBJ2-5, with D unresolved. V lost 5 bases to trimming and J lost 1 base, with 8 bases between them. This CDR3 is built from 13 residues. Looked up from germline, CDR1 is PRHDT and CDR2 is FYEKMQ (reference sequence). CDR3: CASSPSTQETQYF. CDR3 bases: TGTGCCAGCAGCCCTTCGACCCAAGAGACCCAGTACTTC.

V and J are TRBV28 and TRBJ1-4; the match to TRBD1 covers 10 bases. This CDR3 comprises 15 residues. Germline CDR1 is MDHEN and CDR2 is SYDVKM. J gave up 8 bases and V 6 bases, and 9 bases lay outside the gene matches. Here the CDR3 reads CASRERDRGNEKLFF. The CDR3 DNA reads as TGTGCCAGCAGGGAGCGGGACAGGGGAAACGAAAAACTGTTTTTT.

The chain is built from TRBV28 and TRBJ2-7; 7 nucleotides align to TRBD1. J gave up 1 base and V 10 bases, and 13 bases lay outside the gene matches. CDR1 is MDHEN, CDR2 SYDVKM, per germline. This CDR3 comprises 15 residues. The CDR3 region has the DNA TGTGCCACCCTTGGGGACAGCTCTAATTCCTACGAGCAGTACTTC. Translating gives CATLGDSSNSYEQYF.

The CDR3 is CASTQTSSSYEQYF. CDR3 DNA sequence: TGTGCCAGCACCCAGACTTCCAGCTCCTACGAGCAGTACTTC. The V call is TRBV11-3, the J call TRBJ2-7; D not certain. Trimming cost V 7 bases and J 0 bases, with 13 bases left between them. There are 14 residues in the CDR3. The germline V gene encodes CDR1 SGHNT and CDR2 YENEEA. The variable domain in full, completed from reference TRBV11-3 and TRBJ2-7, reads EAGVVQSPRYKIIEKKQPVAFWCNPISGHNTLYWYLQNLGQGPELLIRYENEEAVDDSQLPKDRFSAERLKGVDSTLKIQPAELGDSAVYLCASTQTSSSYEQYFGPGTRLTVT.

The chain is built from TRBV7-2 and TRBJ2-3; TRBD2 matches at 9 bases. Germline V gene lookup returns CDR1 SGHTA and CDR2 FQGNSA. The CDR3 extends over 14 amino acids. Trimming cost V 6 bases and J 6 bases; bases outside gene matches: 7. The CDR3 protein is CASRFSGGRDTQYF. The CDR3 DNA reads as TGTGCCAGCAGATTTAGCGGGGGCAGGGATACGCAGTATTTT. Supplemented by reference TRBV7-2 and TRBJ2-3, the full variable domain reads GAGVSQSPSNKVTEKGKDVELRCDPISGHTALYWYRQSLGQGLEFLIYFQGNSAPDKSGLPSDRFSAERTGGSVSTLTIQRTQQEDSAVYLCASRFSGGRDTQYFGPGTRLTVL.